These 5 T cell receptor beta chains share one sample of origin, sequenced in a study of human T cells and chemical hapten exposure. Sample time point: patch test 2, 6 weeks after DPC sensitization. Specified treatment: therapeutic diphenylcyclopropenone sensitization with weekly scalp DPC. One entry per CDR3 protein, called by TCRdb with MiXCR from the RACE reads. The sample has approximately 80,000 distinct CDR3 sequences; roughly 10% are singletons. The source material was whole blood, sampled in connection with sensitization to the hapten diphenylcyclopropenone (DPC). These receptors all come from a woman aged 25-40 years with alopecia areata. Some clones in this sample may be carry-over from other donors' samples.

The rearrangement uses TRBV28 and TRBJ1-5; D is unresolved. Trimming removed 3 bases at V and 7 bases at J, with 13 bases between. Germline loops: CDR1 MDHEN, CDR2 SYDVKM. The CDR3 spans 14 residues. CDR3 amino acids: CASSLAGFRQPQHF. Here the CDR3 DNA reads TGTGCCAGCAGTTTGGCGGGGTTTCGGCAGCCCCAGCATTTT.

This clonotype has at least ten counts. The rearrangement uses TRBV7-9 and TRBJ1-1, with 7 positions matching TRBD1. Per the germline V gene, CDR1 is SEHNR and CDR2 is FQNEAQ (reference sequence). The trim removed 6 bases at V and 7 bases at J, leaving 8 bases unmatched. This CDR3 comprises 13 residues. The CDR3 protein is CASRLRQGGEAFF. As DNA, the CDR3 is TGTGCCAGCAGACTTCGACAGGGCGGTGAAGCTTTCTTT. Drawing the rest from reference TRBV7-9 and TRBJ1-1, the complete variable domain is DTGVSQNPRHKITKRGQNVTFRCDPISEHNRLYWYRQTLGQGPEFLTYFQNEAQLEKSRLLSDRFSAERPKGSFSTLEIQRTEQGDSAMYLCASRLRQGGEAFFGQGTRLTVV.

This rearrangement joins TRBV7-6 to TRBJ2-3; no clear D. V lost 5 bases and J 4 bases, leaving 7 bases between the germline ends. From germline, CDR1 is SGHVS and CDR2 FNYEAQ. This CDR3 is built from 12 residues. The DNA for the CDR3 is TGTGCCAGCAGCCCCGATCCAGATACGCAGTATTTT. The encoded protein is CASSPDPDTQYF.

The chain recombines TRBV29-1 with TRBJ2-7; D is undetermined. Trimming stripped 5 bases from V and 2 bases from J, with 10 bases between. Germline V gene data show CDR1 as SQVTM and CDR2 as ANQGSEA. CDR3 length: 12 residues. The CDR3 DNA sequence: TGCAGCGTTCGTTTAGGGCCCTACGAGCAGTACTTC. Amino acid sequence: CSVRLGPYEQYF.

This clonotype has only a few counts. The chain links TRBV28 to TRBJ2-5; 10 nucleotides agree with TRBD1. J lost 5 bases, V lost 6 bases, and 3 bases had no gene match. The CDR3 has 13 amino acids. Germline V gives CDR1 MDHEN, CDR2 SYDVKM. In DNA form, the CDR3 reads TGTGCCAGCAGGGGACAGGGGCCCGAGACCCAGTACTTC. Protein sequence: CASRGQGPETQYF.